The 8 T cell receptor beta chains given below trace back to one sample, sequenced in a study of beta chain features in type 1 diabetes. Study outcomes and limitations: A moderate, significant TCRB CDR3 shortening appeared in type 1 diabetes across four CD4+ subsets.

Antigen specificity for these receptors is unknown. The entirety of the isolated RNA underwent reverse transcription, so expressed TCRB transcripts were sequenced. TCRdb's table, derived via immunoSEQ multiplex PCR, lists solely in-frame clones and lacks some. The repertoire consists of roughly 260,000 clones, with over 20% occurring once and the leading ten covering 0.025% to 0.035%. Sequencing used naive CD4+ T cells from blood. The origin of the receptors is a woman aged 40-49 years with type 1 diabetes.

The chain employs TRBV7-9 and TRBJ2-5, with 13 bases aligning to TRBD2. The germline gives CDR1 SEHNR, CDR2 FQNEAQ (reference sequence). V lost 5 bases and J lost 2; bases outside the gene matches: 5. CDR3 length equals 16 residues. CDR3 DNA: TGTGCCAGCAGCCCCGGACTAGCGGGGGTTCAAGAGACCCAGTACTTC. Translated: CASSPGLAGVQETQYF.

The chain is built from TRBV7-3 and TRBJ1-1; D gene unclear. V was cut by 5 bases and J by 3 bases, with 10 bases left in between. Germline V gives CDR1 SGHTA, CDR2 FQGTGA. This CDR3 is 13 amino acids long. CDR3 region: CASSPHSDTEAFF. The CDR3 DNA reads TGTGCCAGCAGCCCGCACAGTGACACTGAAGCTTTCTTT.

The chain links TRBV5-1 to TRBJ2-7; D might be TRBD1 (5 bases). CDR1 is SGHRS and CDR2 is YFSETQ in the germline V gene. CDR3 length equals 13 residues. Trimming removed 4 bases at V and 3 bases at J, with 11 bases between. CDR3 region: CASSRTGNYEQYF. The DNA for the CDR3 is TGCGCCAGCAGCAGAACAGGAAACTACGAGCAGTACTTC.

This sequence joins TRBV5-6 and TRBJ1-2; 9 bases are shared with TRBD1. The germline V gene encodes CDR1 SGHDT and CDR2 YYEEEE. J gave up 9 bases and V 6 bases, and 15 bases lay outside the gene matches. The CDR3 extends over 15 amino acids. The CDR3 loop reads CASTRFRDRVLSYTF. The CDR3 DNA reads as TGTGCCAGCACACGTTTTAGGGACAGGGTCTTGAGCTACACCTTC.

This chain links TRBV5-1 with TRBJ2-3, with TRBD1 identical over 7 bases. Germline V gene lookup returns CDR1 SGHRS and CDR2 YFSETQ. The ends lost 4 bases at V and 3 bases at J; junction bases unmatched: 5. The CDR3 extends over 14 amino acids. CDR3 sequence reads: CASSLGTATDTQYF. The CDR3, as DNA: TGCGCCAGCAGCCTAGGGACAGCAACAGATACGCAGTATTTT.

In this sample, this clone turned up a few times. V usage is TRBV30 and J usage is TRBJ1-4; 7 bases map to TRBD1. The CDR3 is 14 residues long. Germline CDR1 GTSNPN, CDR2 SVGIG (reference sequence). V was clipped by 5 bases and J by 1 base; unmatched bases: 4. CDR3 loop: CAWGNRGTNEKLFF. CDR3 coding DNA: TGTGCCTGGGGAAACAGGGGAACTAATGAAAAACTGTTTTTT.

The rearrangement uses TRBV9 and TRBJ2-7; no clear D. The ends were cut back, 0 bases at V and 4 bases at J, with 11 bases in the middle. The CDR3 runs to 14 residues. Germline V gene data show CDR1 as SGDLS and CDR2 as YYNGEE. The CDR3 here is CASSVAPQAYEQYF. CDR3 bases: TGTGCCAGCAGCGTAGCTCCCCAGGCATACGAGCAGTACTTC.

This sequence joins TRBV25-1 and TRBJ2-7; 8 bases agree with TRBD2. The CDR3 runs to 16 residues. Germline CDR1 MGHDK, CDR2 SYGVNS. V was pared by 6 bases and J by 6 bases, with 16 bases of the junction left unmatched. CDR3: CASSRVGAGGGSEQYF. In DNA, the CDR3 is TGTGCCAGCAGCCGAGTCGGGGCGGGGGGCGGAAGCGAGCAGTACTTC.